These T cell receptor beta chains were read from a single sample in a study of long-term antiretroviral therapy in people with HIV. Clones were read by immunoSEQ multiplex PCR, and TCRdb kept only the in-frame ones, dropping some. Of 24,000 or so clones in the sample, more than 80% were seen once. Sequenced here: unsorted PBMCs, sampled 7.6 years after starting antiretroviral therapy. Every receptor here comes from a middle-aged woman with HIV. The CDR3 runs from the conserved cysteine through the conserved F or W. The D gene is left open where the match is weak. Size tells how often a clone was seen (once, few, many) or the class of an expanded clone, and some rows leave it out.

CDR3 DNA: TGTGCCAGTAGTATAGCAGGGTATCCAAAGGACACTGAAGCTTTCTTT
CDR3 protein: CASSIAGYPKDTEAFF
J gene: TRBJ1-1
clone size: -
D gene: -
V gene: TRBV19

CDR3 DNA: TGTGCCATCAGTGGACTAGCGGGGGAAACAGATACGCAGTATTTT
CDR3 protein: CAISGLAGETDTQYF
J gene: TRBJ2-3
clone size: -
D gene: TRBD2
V gene: TRBV10-3

CDR3 DNA: TGTGCCAGTAGTCTCAGCCGGGACAGGGGGTACACAGATACGCAGTATTTT
CDR3 protein: CASSLSRDRGYTDTQYF
J gene: TRBJ2-3
clone size: -
D gene: TRBD1
V gene: TRBV19

CDR3 DNA: TGCGCCAGCAGGGAACAGGGTCGCACAGATACGCAGTATTTT
CDR3 protein: CASREQGRTDTQYF
J gene: TRBJ2-3
clone size: -
D gene: -
V gene: TRBV5-1

CDR3 DNA: TGTGCCAGCAGTTTATCAGGCAGACTTTCTGGGGCCAACGTCCTGACTTTC
CDR3 protein: CASSLSGRLSGANVLTF
J gene: TRBJ2-6
clone size: -
D gene: -
V gene: TRBV27

CDR3 DNA: TGTGCCAGCAGCCGCGGGGACAGTAATCAGCCCCAGCATTTT
CDR3 protein: CASSRGDSNQPQHF
J gene: TRBJ1-5
clone size: few
D gene: TRBD1
V gene: TRBV9

CDR3 DNA: TGTGCCAGCAGCTTAAATTTGGCAGGGACGCAGTACTTC
CDR3 protein: CASSLNLAGTQYF
J gene: TRBJ2-7
clone size: -
D gene: -
V gene: TRBV11-3

CDR3 DNA: TGTGCCAGTAGTGCACAGGGGGCGGACTACGAGCAGTACTTC
CDR3 protein: CASSAQGADYEQYF
J gene: TRBJ2-7
clone size: once
D gene: TRBD1
V gene: TRBV19

CDR3 DNA: TGTGCCAGTAGTCCCCGACCCGGGGCGAACACCGGGGAGCTGTTTTTT
CDR3 protein: CASSPRPGANTGELFF
J gene: TRBJ2-2
clone size: -
D gene: -
V gene: TRBV19

CDR3 DNA: TGTGCCAGTAGTATCCGGGGACGCACAGATACGCAGTATTTT
CDR3 protein: CASSIRGRTDTQYF
J gene: TRBJ2-3
clone size: -
D gene: -
V gene: TRBV19

CDR3 DNA: TGTGCCTGGAGTGTACTGGGGAGTTTCTCCTACGAGCAGTACTTC
CDR3 protein: CAWSVLGSFSYEQYF
J gene: TRBJ2-7
clone size: -
D gene: -
V gene: TRBV30

CDR3 DNA: TGTGCCAGCAGTTATTCCGGGACAGGGCCCTATGGCTACACCTTC
CDR3 protein: CASSYSGTGPYGYTF
J gene: TRBJ1-2
clone size: -
D gene: TRBD1
V gene: TRBV6-5

CDR3 DNA: TGTGCCAGCAGCTTGGATGGGGGCGCGTATGAAAAACTGTTTTTT
CDR3 protein: CASSLDGGAYEKLFF
J gene: TRBJ1-4
clone size: once
D gene: -
V gene: TRBV5-6

CDR3 DNA: TGTGCCAGCAGTCCCTCGGGGGGGCCCTACGAGCAGTACTTC
CDR3 protein: CASSPSGGPYEQYF
J gene: TRBJ2-7
clone size: once
D gene: TRBD2
V gene: TRBV27

CDR3 DNA: TGTGCCAGCAACGTAAGACAGGGGGGGACCTACGAGCAGTACTTC
CDR3 protein: CASNVRQGGTYEQYF
J gene: TRBJ2-7
clone size: -
D gene: TRBD1
V gene: TRBV6-1

CDR3 DNA: TGCGCCAGCAGCCAGTTCGCCCGTATGAGCGGCGGGGACTACTACGAGCAGTACTTC
CDR3 protein: CASSQFARMSGGDYYEQYF
J gene: TRBJ2-7
clone size: -
D gene: TRBD2
V gene: TRBV4-3

CDR3 DNA: TGCGCCAGCAGGGCCTCTGGTCGGGGGGGCAGGGATGAGCAGTTCTTC
CDR3 protein: CASRASGRGGRDEQFF
J gene: TRBJ2-1
clone size: few
D gene: TRBD2
V gene: TRBV4-1

CDR3 DNA: TGTGCCAGCAGTCCACAGGGGGCCCGCAATTCACCCCTCCACTTT
CDR3 protein: CASSPQGARNSPLHF
J gene: TRBJ1-6
clone size: once
D gene: TRBD1
V gene: TRBV6-6

CDR3 DNA: TGTGCCTGGAGTAAGTCAGGGAGGGACAATCAGCCCCAGCATTTT
CDR3 protein: CAWSKSGRDNQPQHF
J gene: TRBJ1-5
clone size: -
D gene: -
V gene: TRBV30

CDR3 DNA: TGTGCCAGCAGCTGGTCGTTAAACTATGGCTACACCTTC
CDR3 protein: CASSWSLNYGYTF
J gene: TRBJ1-2
clone size: -
D gene: -
V gene: TRBV7-9

CDR3 DNA: TGTGCCTGGAGGGACAGGGCCCCTGAGCAGTTCTTC
CDR3 protein: CAWRDRAPEQFF
J gene: TRBJ2-1
clone size: -
D gene: TRBD1
V gene: TRBV30

CDR3 DNA: TGCGCCAGCAGCTTGTCCGGGGGCCAGAGGACCGGGGAGCTGTTTTTT
CDR3 protein: CASSLSGGQRTGELFF
J gene: TRBJ2-2
clone size: -
D gene: -
V gene: TRBV5-1

CDR3 DNA: TGTGCCAGCAGTTTTTCCGGTTTTGGGGACTATGGCTACACCTTC
CDR3 protein: CASSFSGFGDYGYTF
J gene: TRBJ1-2
clone size: once
D gene: -
V gene: TRBV27

CDR3 DNA: TGTGCCAGTAGTCCGAAGGCAGGGACCAGCAATCAGCCCCAGCATTTT
CDR3 protein: CASSPKAGTSNQPQHF
J gene: TRBJ1-5
clone size: -
D gene: -
V gene: TRBV19

CDR3 DNA: TGCGCCAGCAGTGACACCCCACGGCCAGATCCAGGCTACACCTTC
CDR3 protein: CASSDTPRPDPGYTF
J gene: TRBJ1-2
clone size: -
D gene: -
V gene: TRBV10-2

CDR3 DNA: TGTGCCAGCAGTTACTACGGGGGGACTTCCTACAATGAGCAGTTCTTC
CDR3 protein: CASSYYGGTSYNEQFF
J gene: TRBJ2-1
clone size: -
D gene: TRBD2
V gene: TRBV6-6

CDR3 DNA: TGTGCCAGCAGCTTAGCAATAGGGGGGCATCAGCCCCAGCATTTT
CDR3 protein: CASSLAIGGHQPQHF
J gene: TRBJ1-5
clone size: -
D gene: -
V gene: TRBV7-7

CDR3 DNA: TGTGCCAGCAGTTTCTCCCAGGGGGCCTCCTACGAGCAGTACTTC
CDR3 protein: CASSFSQGASYEQYF
J gene: TRBJ2-7
clone size: -
D gene: TRBD1
V gene: TRBV27

CDR3 DNA: TGTGCCAGCTCACTCAGGGGGCCGGTGAACACTGAAGCTTTCTTT
CDR3 protein: CASSLRGPVNTEAFF
J gene: TRBJ1-1
clone size: -
D gene: TRBD1
V gene: TRBV18

CDR3 DNA: TGCGCCAGCAGCCAGGGTTCACAGCGAAAAGAGACCCAGTACTTC
CDR3 protein: CASSQGSQRKETQYF
J gene: TRBJ2-5
clone size: -
D gene: -
V gene: TRBV4-1

CDR3 DNA: TGTGCCAGTAGTATTCCCCAGGGGTCACTCAATCATCAGCCCCAGCATTTT
CDR3 protein: CASSIPQGSLNHQPQHF
J gene: TRBJ1-5
clone size: once
D gene: -
V gene: TRBV19

CDR3 DNA: TGTGCCAGCAGCAAACGAAGGACAGGTGGGGCTTTCTTT
CDR3 protein: CASSKRRTGGAFF
J gene: TRBJ1-1
clone size: -
D gene: -
V gene: TRBV21-1

CDR3 DNA: TGTGCCAGCAGTAGAGATAGCAATCAGCCCCAGCATTTT
CDR3 protein: CASSRDSNQPQHF
J gene: TRBJ1-5
clone size: few
D gene: -
V gene: TRBV2

CDR3 DNA: TGCGCCAGCAGCCAAGTCATTGGCGGGATCGGCTCCTACGAGCAGTACTTC
CDR3 protein: CASSQVIGGIGSYEQYF
J gene: TRBJ2-7
clone size: -
D gene: -
V gene: TRBV4-3

CDR3 DNA: TGTGCCAGCAGCCCAGGGGGGAGTGGGTCTGAAGCTTTCTTT
CDR3 protein: CASSPGGSGSEAFF
J gene: TRBJ1-1
clone size: -
D gene: TRBD1
V gene: TRBV5-8

CDR3 DNA: TGTGCCACCAGCAGAGACCGTGGGTTGGACTATGGCTACACCTTC
CDR3 protein: CATSRDRGLDYGYTF
J gene: TRBJ1-2
clone size: -
D gene: -
V gene: TRBV15

CDR3 DNA: TGTGCCAGCAGCTACCGACAGGGCGGTGAAGCTTTCTTT
CDR3 protein: CASSYRQGGEAFF
J gene: TRBJ1-1
clone size: -
D gene: TRBD1
V gene: TRBV7-2